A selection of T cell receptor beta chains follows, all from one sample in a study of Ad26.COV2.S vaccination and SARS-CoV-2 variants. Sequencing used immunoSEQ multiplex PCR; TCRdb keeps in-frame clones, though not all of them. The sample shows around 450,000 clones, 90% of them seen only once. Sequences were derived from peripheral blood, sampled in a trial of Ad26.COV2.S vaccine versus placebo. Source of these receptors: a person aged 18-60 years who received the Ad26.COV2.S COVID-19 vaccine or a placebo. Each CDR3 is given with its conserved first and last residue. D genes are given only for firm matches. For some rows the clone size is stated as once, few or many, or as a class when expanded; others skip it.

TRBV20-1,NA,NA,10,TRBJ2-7,TGCAGTGCTATGATCCACGAGCAGTACTTC,CSAMIHEQYF
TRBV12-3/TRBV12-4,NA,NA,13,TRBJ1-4,TGTGCCAGCAGGGGCTGGGAACACGAAAAACTGTTTTTT,CASRGWEHEKLFF
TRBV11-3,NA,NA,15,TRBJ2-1,TGTGCCAGCAGCTTAGGGCGGATCTCCTACAATGAGCAGTTCTTC,CASSLGRISYNEQFF
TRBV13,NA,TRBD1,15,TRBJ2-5,TGTGCCAGCAGCTTAGGACAGGGGGGAATGGAGACCCAGTACTTC,CASSLGQGGMETQYF
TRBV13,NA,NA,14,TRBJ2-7,TGTGCCAGCAGCTTAGTTGGTGCAGGGCGCGAGCAGTACTTC,CASSLVGAGREQYF
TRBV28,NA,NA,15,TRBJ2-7,TGTGCCAGCACCTATGGGGACTTGGAGATCTACGAGCAGTACTTC,CASTYGDLEIYEQYF
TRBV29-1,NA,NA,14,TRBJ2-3,TGCAGCGTCCCACGGGACATCTCTTTGGATACGCAGTATTTT,CSVPRDISLDTQYF
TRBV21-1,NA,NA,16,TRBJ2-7,TGTGCCAGCCCCCAAGGGGATAGCGGAGACTCCTACGAGCAGTACTTC,CASPQGDSGDSYEQYF
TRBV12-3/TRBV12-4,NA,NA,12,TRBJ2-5,TGTGCCAGCAGTTTAAAGGGAGAGACCCAGTACTTC,CASSLKGETQYF
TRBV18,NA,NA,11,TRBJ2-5,TGTGCCAGCTCACACAAAGAGACCCAGTACTTC,CASSHKETQYF
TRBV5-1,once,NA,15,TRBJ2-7,TGCGCCAGCAGCTTAAACAGGGTCCACGTCCTGGAGCAGTACTTC,CASSLNRVHVLEQYF
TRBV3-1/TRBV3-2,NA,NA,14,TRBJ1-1,TGTGCCAGCAGCTCCCGGGACCTGAACACTGAAGCTTTCTTT,CASSSRDLNTEAFF